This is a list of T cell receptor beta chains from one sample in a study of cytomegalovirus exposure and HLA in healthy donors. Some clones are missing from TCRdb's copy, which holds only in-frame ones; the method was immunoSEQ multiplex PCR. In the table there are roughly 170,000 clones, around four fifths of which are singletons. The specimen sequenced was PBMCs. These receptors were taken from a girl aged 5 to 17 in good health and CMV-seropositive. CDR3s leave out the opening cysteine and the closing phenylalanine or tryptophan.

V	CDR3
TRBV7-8	ASSPAPSLSPLH
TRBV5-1	ASSLESSGAWTQY
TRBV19	AGSTWTGELF
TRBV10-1	ASSESQAQETQY
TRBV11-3	ASSLGGKGVRSTDTQY
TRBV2	ASRSNRVSYEQY
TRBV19	ASSLQGARVGNEQF
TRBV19	ASSTGSGANYGYT
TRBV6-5	ASSEGAYNEQF
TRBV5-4	ASSLCSTSRCTDTQY
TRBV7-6	ASSLGGQGYEQY
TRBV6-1	ASSGSGYGSPLH
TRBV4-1	ASSQDRSGPVF
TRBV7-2	ASSPQPPGTVTEAF
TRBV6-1	ASSEQFNQPQH
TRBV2	ASSEWTADEQF
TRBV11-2	ASSLTGLLAGGLYEQY
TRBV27	ASSPSYNEQF
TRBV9	ASTEGGGRGTEAF
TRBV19	ASSGPGASNQPQH
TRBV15	ATSSRQAPGEGYT
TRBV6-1	ASRRQGLNTEAF
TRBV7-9	ASSWTGAPYGYT
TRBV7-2	ASSRDRVRQGLSYT
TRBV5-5	ASSLAGGAQAF
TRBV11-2	ASSLDTGTDTQY
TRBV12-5	ASGLGSGYEQY
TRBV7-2	ASSLQGTTNYGYT
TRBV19	ASRNSAQGARYYGYT
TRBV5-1	ASSLEGGTSETQY
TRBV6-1	ASILAYEQF
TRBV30	AGDSHQGFYGYT
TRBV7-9	ASSPGAQGRGSPLH
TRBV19	ASRKLTPNTEAF
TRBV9	ASSVGARPMNTEAF
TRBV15	ATSRPGRGATEAF
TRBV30	AWRRSGTGSTEAF
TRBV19	ASSIGQGFYGYT
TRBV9	ASSVVTGGHEKLF
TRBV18	ASSQPDRKAF